This T cell receptor (beta chain) emerged from a study of T cells in Graves' hyperthyroidism and ophthalmopathy. Study results and limitations: A 13 V-J signature model discriminated ophthalmopathy versus stable hyperthyroidism. Researchers found most expanded thyroid clonotypes above 0.001 in blood as well.

The germline V gene has CDR1 SSHAT and CDR2 FNYEAQ (reference sequence). The CDR3 length is 13 residues. Many counts were recorded for this clonotype. No antigen is known for it. Mismatch with germline at one junction end may stem from a read error. Thyroid ultrasound and orbital computed tomography, with clinical symptoms and serum thyroxine and TRAb, informed diagnoses. PBMCs were collected from an approximately 9.2 ml volume of fresh peripheral blood. Regions amplified from RNA transcripts were the TCR beta CDR3 regions. Using the HTBI primer set, a first-round RT-PCR was run on the TCR CDR3. A single record per CDR3 protein comes from TCRdb applying MiXCR to the multiplex PCR reads. The sample lists 300,000 to 450,000 distinct CDR3 sequences, around 13% occurring once.

The sequenced sample consisted of blood. The chain carries TRBV7-7 and TRBJ2-3, with unresolved D. The sequence was collected from a woman aged 18-35 years with Graves' hyperthyroidism. CDR3 sequence: CASSSRTTDTQYF. The CDR3 DNA reads as TGTGCTAGCAGCTCACGGACGACGGATACGCAGTATTTT. The full variable domain, with the rest looked up from reference TRBV7-7 and TRBJ2-3, is GAGVSQSPRYKVTKRGQDVTLRCDPISSHATLYWYQQALGQGPEFLTYFNYEAQPDKSGLPSDRFSAERPEGSISTLTIQRTEQRDSAMYRCASSSRTTDTQYFGPGTRLTVL.